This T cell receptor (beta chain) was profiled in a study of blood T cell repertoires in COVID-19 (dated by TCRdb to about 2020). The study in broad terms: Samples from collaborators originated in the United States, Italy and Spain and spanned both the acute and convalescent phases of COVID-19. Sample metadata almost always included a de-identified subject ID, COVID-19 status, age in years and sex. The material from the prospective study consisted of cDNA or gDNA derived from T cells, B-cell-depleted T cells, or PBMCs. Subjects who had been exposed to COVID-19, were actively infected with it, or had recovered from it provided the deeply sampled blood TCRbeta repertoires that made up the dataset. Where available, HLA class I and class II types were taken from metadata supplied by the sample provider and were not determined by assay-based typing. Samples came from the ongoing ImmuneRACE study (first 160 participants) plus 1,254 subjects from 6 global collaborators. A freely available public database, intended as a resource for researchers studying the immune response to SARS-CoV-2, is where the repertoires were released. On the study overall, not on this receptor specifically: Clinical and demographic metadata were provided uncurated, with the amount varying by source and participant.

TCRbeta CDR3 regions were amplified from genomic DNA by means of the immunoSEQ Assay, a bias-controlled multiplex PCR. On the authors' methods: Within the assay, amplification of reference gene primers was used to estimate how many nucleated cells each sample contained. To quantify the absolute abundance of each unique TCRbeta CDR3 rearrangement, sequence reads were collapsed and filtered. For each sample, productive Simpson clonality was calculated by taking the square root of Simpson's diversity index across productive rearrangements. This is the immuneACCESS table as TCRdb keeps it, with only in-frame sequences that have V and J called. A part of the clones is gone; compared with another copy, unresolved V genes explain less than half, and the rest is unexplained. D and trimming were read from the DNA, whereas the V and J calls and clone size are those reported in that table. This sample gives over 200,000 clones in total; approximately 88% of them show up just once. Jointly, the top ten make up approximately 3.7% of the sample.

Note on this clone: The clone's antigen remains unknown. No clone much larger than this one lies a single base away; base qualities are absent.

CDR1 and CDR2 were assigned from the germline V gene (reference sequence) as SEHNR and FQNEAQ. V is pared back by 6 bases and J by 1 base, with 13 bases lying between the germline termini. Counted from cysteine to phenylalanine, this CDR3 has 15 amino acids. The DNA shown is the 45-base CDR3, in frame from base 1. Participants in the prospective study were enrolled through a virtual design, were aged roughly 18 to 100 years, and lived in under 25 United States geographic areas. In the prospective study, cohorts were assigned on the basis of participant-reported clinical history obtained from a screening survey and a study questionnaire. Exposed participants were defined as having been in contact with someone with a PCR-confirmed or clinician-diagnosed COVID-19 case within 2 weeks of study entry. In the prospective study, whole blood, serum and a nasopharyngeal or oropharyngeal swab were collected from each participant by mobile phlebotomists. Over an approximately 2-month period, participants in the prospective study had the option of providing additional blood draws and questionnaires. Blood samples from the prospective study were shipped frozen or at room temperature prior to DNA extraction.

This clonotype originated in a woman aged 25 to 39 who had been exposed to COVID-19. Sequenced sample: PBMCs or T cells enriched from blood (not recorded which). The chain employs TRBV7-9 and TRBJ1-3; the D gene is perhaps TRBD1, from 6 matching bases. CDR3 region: CASRAMDRSGNTIYF. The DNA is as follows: TGTGCCAGCAGAGCGATGGACAGATCTGGAAACACCATATATTTT.